The 25 T cell receptor beta chains given below trace back to one sample, sequenced in a study of CD8 T cells in ankylosing spondylitis. A single record per CDR3 protein comes from TCRdb applying MiXCR to the 5' RACE reads. This sample yields about 500,000 distinct CDR3 sequences, of which 5.3% are seen a single time; under 4.5% belongs to the top ten. The study, taken as a whole, reports: Blood from ankylosing spondylitis patients appeared to carry a characteristic roughly eight-variant TCR beta motif.

Antigens of these TCRs are unknown. Sequenced material: blood, either unsorted or a sorted T cell fraction (not recorded which). These receptors were obtained from a male donor with ankylosing spondylitis.

This clonotype was detected a few times. The chain joins TRBV5-1 to TRBJ1-5; a possible D gene is TRBD1 (5 bases). The length of the CDR3 is 15 residues. The V end was cut by 3 bases, the J end by 4 bases, with 14 bases between. Germline lookup yields CDR1 SGHRS and CDR2 YFSETQ. CDR3 nucleotides: TGCGCCAGCAGCTCCACCGGGGGAATGAATCAGCCCCAGCATTTT. Residues: CASSSTGGMNQPQHF.

This clonotype was observed at least ten times. This chain uses TRBV5-5 with TRBJ2-1; 9 positions agree with TRBD1. Trimming cost V 3 bases and J 4 bases; bases outside gene matches: 5. Germline CDR1 and CDR2: SGHKS and YYEKEE (reference sequence). The CDR3 runs 15 residues. The CDR3 here is CASSSGGTGYNEQFF. DNA for the CDR3: TGTGCCAGCAGCTCTGGCGGGACAGGGTACAATGAGCAGTTCTTC.

There are many counts of this clonotype. The chain joins TRBV11-2 to TRBJ2-1; 10 bases agree with TRBD2. The CDR3 is 17 amino acids. J gave up 6 bases and V 5 bases, and 13 bases lay outside the gene matches. CDR1 is SGHAT and CDR2 is FQNNGV in the germline V gene. CDR3 coding DNA: TGTGCCAGCAGCCCGCAGACCGTAACTAGCGGGATCAATGAGCAGTTCTTC. Protein product: CASSPQTVTSGINEQFF.

The table lists this clonotype with many counts. This chain uses TRBV4-3 with TRBJ2-7; D is uncertain. The V and J ends lost 0 bases and 6 bases respectively, with 12 bases between them. The CDR3 runs to 14 residues. Germline V gives CDR1 LGHNA, CDR2 YSLEER. The CDR3 coding sequence is TGCGCCAGCAGCCAAGATTGGCGCTTCACCGAGCAGTACTTC. Translation gives CASSQDWRFTEQYF.

Ten or more counts support this clonotype. The V call is TRBV20-1, the J call TRBJ2-1, with D possibly being TRBD1 (6 bases). The ends were cut back, 3 bases at V and 0 bases at J, with 15 bases in the middle. The CDR3 is 16 amino acids. Germline CDR1 reads DFQATT; CDR2 reads SNEGSKA (reference sequence). CDR3 sequence reads: CSASMGAFGSYNEQFF. In DNA form, the CDR3 reads TGCAGTGCTAGTATGGGGGCCTTTGGCTCCTACAATGAGCAGTTCTTC.

At least ten counts were recorded for this clonotype. The chain combines TRBV12-3 or TRBV12-4 with TRBJ2-5, with a possible D match to TRBD2 (5 bases). The CDR3 is made up of 12 amino acids. Between the trimmed V and J ends, which lost 6 bases and 10 bases, there was a span of 15 bases. CDR3: CASSGITRDQYF. The CDR3, as DNA: TGTGCCAGCAGCGGCATAACTAGGGACCAGTACTTC.

Ten or more counts support this clonotype. The chain joins TRBV5-1 to TRBJ2-5, with D unresolved. From germline, CDR1 is SGHRS and CDR2 YFSETQ. This CDR3 is 14 amino acids long. Trimming left V 3 bases short and J 3 bases short, with 12 bases between. The DNA of the CDR3 is TGCGCCAGCAGCTACCGGACGGCTGAAGAGACCCAGTACTTC. Translating it yields CASSYRTAEETQYF.

This clonotype was seen ten or more times. V gene TRBV4-3 combines with J gene TRBJ2-5; no definite D call. The germline V gene encodes CDR1 LGHNA and CDR2 YSLEER. The V gene lost 5 bases and the J gene lost 4 bases, with 17 bases spanning the gap. The CDR3 totals 15 residues. CDR3 coding DNA: TGCGCCAGCAGCGCCTATCTCACGGGCCGAGAGACCCAGTACTTC. Amino acids: CASSAYLTGRETQYF.

This clonotype was seen a handful of times. V usage is TRBV11-2 and J usage is TRBJ2-3; no reliable D call. The CDR3 consists of 14 residues. V gave up 8 bases and J gave up 4 bases, with 16 bases separating them. Germline assignment: CDR1 SGHAT and CDR2 FQNNGV. The CDR3 here is CASPAAGRSDTQYF. Here the CDR3 DNA reads TGTGCCAGCCCGGCGGCCGGGCGTTCAGATACGCAGTATTTT.

The rearrangement uses TRBV20-1 and TRBJ2-1, with a tentative D call TRBD2 (5 bases). Trimming removed 0 bases from V and 9 bases from J, with 15 bases in between. The CDR3 has 14 amino acids. The germline V gene encodes CDR1 DFQATT and CDR2 SNEGSKA (reference sequence). CDR3 nucleotide sequence: TGCAGTGCTAGAGATCCGGGTAGCGCTGGTGAGCAGTTCTTC. Translation gives CSARDPGSAGEQFF.

The chain links TRBV27 to TRBJ1-1, with TRBD1 identical over 9 bases. CDR1 is MNHEY, CDR2 SMNVEV, per germline (reference sequence). V lost 0 bases, J lost 4 bases, and 3 bases stayed unmatched. The CDR3 is made up of 15 amino acids. The CDR3 sequence is CASSLSGTGFTEAFF. The CDR3 DNA sequence: TGTGCCAGCAGTTTATCGGGGACAGGGTTCACTGAAGCTTTCTTT.

This clonotype appeared many times. The chain links TRBV7-2 to TRBJ2-3, with no clear D. The CDR3 spans 16 residues. Per germline, CDR1 SGHTA and CDR2 FQGNSA. With 1 base removed from V and 2 bases from J, the gap between germline ends came to 13 bases. This chain's CDR3 is CASSLVVAFITDTQYF. CDR3 DNA: TGTGCCAGCAGCTTAGTAGTGGCGTTCATCACAGATACGCAGTATTTT.

This clonotype has only a few counts. V and J are TRBV5-1 and TRBJ2-5, with 11 positions matching TRBD2. CDR1 is SGHRS and CDR2 is YFSETQ in the germline V gene. The CDR3 totals 18 residues. J gave up 3 bases and V 0 bases, and 10 bases lay outside the gene matches. CDR3 region: CASSLVASGGIYKETQYF. CDR3 nucleotides: TGCGCCAGCAGCTTGGTGGCTAGCGGGGGGATTTATAAAGAGACCCAGTACTTC.

This rearrangement joins TRBV4-1 to TRBJ2-3; 11 positions match TRBD2. The CDR3 length is 19 residues. CDR1 and CDR2 (germline): MGHRA, YSYEKL. Trimming cost V 1 base and J 2 bases; bases outside gene matches: 11. DNA for the CDR3: TGCGCCAGCAGCCAAGGCCCGTACCCGGGACTAGCGGTCACAGATACGCAGTATTTT. As protein: CASSQGPYPGLAVTDTQYF.

This clonotype was recorded a few times. This chain links TRBV3-1 with TRBJ2-3; D unclear. The length of the CDR3 is 16 residues. V lost 1 base and J 0 bases, leaving 11 bases between the germline ends. The V gene's germline CDR1 is LGHDT and CDR2 YNNKEL (reference sequence). CDR3 DNA sequence: TGTGCCAGCAGCCAAGTTCCGGCGGCTAGCACAGATACGCAGTATTTT. Residues: CASSQVPAASTDTQYF.

V usage is TRBV4-3 and J usage is TRBJ2-1; D is perhaps TRBD1 (5 bases). The CDR3 sequence is 15 residues long. V gave up 0 bases and J gave up 4 bases, with 10 bases separating them. CDR1 is LGHNA, CDR2 YSLEER, per germline. CDR3 sequence: CASSQDRNRYNEQFF. In DNA form, the CDR3 reads TGCGCCAGCAGCCAAGATAGGAACAGGTACAATGAGCAGTTCTTC.

This clonotype was observed many times. The germline gene is not matched at one end of the junction; a read error may be the cause. The chain recombines TRBV7-8 with TRBJ2-1; D gene uncertain. In germline, CDR1 is SGHVS, CDR2 FQNEAQ. The CDR3 runs to 15 residues. The DNA of the CDR3 is TGTGCCAGCACCTTAAAGGCAAGTTACTACAATGAGCAGTTCTTC. Protein: CASTLKASYYNEQFF.

This clonotype occurred many times. The chain combines TRBV6-5 with TRBJ2-6; TRBD1 is a possible D gene (6 bases). The CDR3 consists of 17 residues. Germline V CDR1 and CDR2: MNHEY, SVGAGI. V was cut by 4 bases and J by 2 bases, with 15 bases left in between. The CDR3 sequence: CASSSTLRGPGANVLTF. In DNA, the CDR3 is TGTGCCAGCAGTTCAACACTCAGGGGTCCTGGGGCCAACGTCCTGACTTTC.

This clonotype was recorded many times. The chain links TRBV3-1 to TRBJ2-1; perhaps TRBD2 as D (6 bases). Germline-derived CDR1 and CDR2 are LGHDT and YNNKEL (reference sequence). V shed 4 bases and J shed 6 bases, with 19 bases lying between them. This CDR3 is built from 16 residues. CDR3 region: CASSPRESARPNEQFF. The CDR3 DNA is TGTGCCAGCAGCCCCCGGGAGTCGGCCCGTCCCAATGAGCAGTTCTTC.

This clonotype came up many times. This chain uses TRBV20-1 with TRBJ2-1; TRBD2 is a possible D gene (6 bases). Germline CDR1 reads DFQATT; CDR2 reads SNEGSKA (reference sequence). The CDR3 has 11 amino acids. V lost 3 bases and J 10 bases, leaving 10 bases between the germline ends. The CDR3 loop is CSASRRDEQFF. CDR3 coding DNA: TGCAGTGCTAGTAGGCGGGACGAGCAGTTCTTC.

Note on this clonotype: This may come from a read error, since a much larger clone is one base off. Lacking the conserved final phenylalanine or tryptophan, this CDR3 likely reflects a read error. The genes are TRBV20-1 and TRBJ1-1, with D uncertain. The ends were cut back, 0 bases at V and 3 bases at J, with 8 bases in the middle. The germline V gene encodes CDR1 DFQATT and CDR2 SNEGSKA (reference sequence). The CDR3 consists of 13 residues. CDR3: CSARDEPDTEAFY. The CDR3 coding sequence is TGCAGTGCTAGAGATGAACCAGACACTGAAGCTTTCTAT.

This clonotype was recorded at least ten times. J is TRBJ2-1 and V is TRBV10-3; D call uncertain. Germline CDR1 reads ENHRY; CDR2 reads SYGVKD. V lost 6 bases and J 4 bases, leaving 7 bases between the germline ends. This CDR3 region has 12 residues. The CDR3 nucleotides are TGTGCCATCAGGGGCTGGTACAATGAGCAGTTCTTC. This sequence encodes CAIRGWYNEQFF.

The table lists this clonotype with many counts. The chain has TRBV5-1 and TRBJ1-2, with 9 bases fitting TRBD1. The CDR3 is 15 residues long. The germline V gene encodes CDR1 SGHRS and CDR2 YFSETQ. Trimming at V came to 4 bases and at J to 4 bases, leaving 8 bases not matched to a gene. The CDR3 region is CASSPGQGSTYGYTF. CDR3 DNA sequence: TGCGCCAGCAGCCCGGGACAGGGCTCCACCTATGGCTACACCTTC.

Ten or more counts support this clonotype. This sequence joins TRBV6-1 and TRBJ1-5; D is possibly TRBD1 (6 bases). The ends were cut back, 6 bases at V and 4 bases at J, with 16 bases in the middle. Germline V gives CDR1 MNHNS, CDR2 SASEGT. The CDR3 has 15 residues. The CDR3 nucleotides are TGTGCCAGCAGCTCGAAGGGGGAAACTAATCAGCCCCAGCATTTT. Translation: CASSSKGETNQPQHF.

This clonotype was detected ten times or more. The chain is built from TRBV29-1 and TRBJ1-1; unclear D gene. The CDR3 is made up of 11 amino acids. V was pared by 2 bases and J by 5 bases, with 6 bases between. Germline CDR1 is SQVTM and CDR2 is ANQGSEA. The DNA of the CDR3 is TGCAGCGTTGAATCGACTACTGAAGCTTTCTTT. It is translated as CSVESTTEAFF.